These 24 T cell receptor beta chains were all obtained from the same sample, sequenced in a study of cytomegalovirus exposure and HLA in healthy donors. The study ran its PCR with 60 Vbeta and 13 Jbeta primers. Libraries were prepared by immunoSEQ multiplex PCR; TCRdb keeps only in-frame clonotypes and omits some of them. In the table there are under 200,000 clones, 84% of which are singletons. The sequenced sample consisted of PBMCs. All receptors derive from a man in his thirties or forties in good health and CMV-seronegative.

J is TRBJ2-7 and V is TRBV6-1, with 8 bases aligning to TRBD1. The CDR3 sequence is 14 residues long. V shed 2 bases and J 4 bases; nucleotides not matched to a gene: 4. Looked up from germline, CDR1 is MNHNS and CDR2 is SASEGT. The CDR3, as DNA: TGTGCCAGCAGTGAATGGGACAGGAAATACGAGCAGTACTTC. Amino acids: CASSEWDRKYEQYF.

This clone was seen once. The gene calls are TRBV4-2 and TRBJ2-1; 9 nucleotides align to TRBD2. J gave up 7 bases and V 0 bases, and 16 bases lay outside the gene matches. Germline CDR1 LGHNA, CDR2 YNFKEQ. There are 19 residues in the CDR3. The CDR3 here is CASSQDRGGTSGSGNEQFF. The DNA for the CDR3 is TGTGCCAGCAGCCAAGATCGTGGGGGAACTAGCGGGTCGGGGAATGAGCAGTTCTTC.

The CDR3 sequence: CSVVRYQSDTQYF. The CDR3 DNA sequence: TGCAGCGTTGTCAGGTATCAGTCAGATACGCAGTATTTT. This chain links TRBV29-1 with TRBJ2-3; D gene ambiguous. The CDR3 runs 13 residues. Per germline, CDR1 SQVTM and CDR2 ANQGSEA. Trimming left V 4 bases short and J 4 bases short, with 12 bases between.

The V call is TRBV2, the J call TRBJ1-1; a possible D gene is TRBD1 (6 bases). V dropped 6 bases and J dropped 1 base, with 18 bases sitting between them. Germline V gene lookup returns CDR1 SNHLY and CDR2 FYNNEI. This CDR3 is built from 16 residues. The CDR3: CASRHYRETSNTEAFF. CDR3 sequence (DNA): TGTGCCAGCAGGCACTACAGGGAAACCTCGAACACTGAAGCTTTCTTT.

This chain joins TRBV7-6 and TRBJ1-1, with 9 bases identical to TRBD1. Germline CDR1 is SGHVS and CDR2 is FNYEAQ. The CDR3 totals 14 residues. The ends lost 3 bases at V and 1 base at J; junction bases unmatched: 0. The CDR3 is CASSLGQGNTEAFF. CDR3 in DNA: TGTGCCAGCAGCTTGGGACAGGGGAACACTGAAGCTTTCTTT.

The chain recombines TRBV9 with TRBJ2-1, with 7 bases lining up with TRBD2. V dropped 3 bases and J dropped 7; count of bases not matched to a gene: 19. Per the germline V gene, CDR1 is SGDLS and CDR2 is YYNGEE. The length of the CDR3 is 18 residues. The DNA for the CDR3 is TGTGCCAGCAGCGCGAGCAGCAGCGGGGAGGGCCGAAGTAATGAGCAGTTCTTC. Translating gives CASSASSSGEGRSNEQFF. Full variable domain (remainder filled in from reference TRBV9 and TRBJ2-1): DSGVTQTPKHLITATGQRVTLRCSPRSGDLSVYWYQQSLDQGLQFLIQYYNGEERAKGNILERFSAQQFPDLHSELNLSSLELGDSALYFCASSASSSGEGRSNEQFFGPGTRLTVL.

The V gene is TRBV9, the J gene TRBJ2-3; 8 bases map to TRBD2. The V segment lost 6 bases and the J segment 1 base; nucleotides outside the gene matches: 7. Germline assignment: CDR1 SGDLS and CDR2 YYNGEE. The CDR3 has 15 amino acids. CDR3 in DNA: TGTGCCAGCAACAGGGAAGCGGGAGGCACAGATACGCAGTATTTT. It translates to CASNREAGGTDTQYF.

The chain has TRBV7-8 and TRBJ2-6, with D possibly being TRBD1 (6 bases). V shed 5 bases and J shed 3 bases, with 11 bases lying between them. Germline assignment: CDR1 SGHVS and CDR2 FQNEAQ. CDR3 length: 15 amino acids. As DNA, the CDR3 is TGTGCCAGCAGCCCGGACAGACGTGGGGCCAACGTCCTGACTTTC. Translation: CASSPDRRGANVLTF.

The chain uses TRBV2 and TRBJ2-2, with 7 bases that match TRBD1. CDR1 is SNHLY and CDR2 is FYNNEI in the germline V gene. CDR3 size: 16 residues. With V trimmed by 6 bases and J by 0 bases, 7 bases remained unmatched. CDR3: CASRPTQGTNTGELFF. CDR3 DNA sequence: TGTGCCAGCAGACCTACACAGGGGACGAACACCGGGGAGCTGTTTTTT.

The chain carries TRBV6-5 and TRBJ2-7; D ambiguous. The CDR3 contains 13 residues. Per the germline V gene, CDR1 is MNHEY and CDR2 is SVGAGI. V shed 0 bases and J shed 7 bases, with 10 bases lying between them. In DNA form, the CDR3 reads TGTGCCAGCAGTTACTCCAATCAACAAGAGCAGTACTTC. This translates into CASSYSNQQEQYF.

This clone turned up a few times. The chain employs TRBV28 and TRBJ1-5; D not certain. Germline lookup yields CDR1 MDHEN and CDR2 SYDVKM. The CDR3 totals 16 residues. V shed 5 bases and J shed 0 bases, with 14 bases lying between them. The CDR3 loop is CASSLTSSYSNQPQHF. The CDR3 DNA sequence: TGTGCCAGCAGTCTGACAAGCTCTTATAGCAATCAGCCCCAGCATTTT.

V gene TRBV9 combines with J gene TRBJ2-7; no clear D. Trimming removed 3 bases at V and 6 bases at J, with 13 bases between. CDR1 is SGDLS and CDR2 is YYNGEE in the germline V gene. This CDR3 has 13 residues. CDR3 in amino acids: CASSELVSSEQYF. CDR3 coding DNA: TGTGCCAGCAGCGAATTGGTGAGTTCCGAGCAGTACTTC.

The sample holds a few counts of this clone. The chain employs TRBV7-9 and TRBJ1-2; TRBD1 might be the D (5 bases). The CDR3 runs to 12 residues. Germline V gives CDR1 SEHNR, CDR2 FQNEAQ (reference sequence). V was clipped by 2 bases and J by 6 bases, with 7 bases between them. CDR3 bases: TGTGCCAGCAGCTTATTCAGGGATGGCTACACCTTC. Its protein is CASSLFRDGYTF.

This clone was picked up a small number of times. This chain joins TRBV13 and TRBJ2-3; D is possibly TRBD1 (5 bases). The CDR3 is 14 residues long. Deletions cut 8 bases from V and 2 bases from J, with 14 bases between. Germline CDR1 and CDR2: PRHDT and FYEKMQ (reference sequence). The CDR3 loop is CASLDRGLTDTQYF. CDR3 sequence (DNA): TGTGCCAGCCTTGACAGAGGTCTCACAGATACGCAGTATTTT. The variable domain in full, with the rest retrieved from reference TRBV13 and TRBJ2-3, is AAGVIQSPRHLIKEKRETATLKCYPIPRHDTVYWYQQGPGQDPQFLISFYEKMQSDKGSIPDRFSAQQFSDYHSELNMSSLELGDSALYFCASLDRGLTDTQYFGPGTRLTVL.

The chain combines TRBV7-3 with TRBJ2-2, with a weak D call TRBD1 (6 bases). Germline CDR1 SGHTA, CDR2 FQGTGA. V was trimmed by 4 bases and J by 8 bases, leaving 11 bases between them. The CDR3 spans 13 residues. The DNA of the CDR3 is TGTGCCAGCAGCTATGGCGGACAGGGGGAGCTGTTTTTT. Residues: CASSYGGQGELFF.

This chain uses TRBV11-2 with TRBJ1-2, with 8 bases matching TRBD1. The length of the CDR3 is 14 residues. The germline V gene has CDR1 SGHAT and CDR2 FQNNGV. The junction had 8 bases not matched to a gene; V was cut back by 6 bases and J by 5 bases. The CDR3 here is CASRAQGAGYGYTF. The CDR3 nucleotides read TGTGCCAGCAGAGCTCAGGGGGCGGGGTATGGCTACACCTTC.

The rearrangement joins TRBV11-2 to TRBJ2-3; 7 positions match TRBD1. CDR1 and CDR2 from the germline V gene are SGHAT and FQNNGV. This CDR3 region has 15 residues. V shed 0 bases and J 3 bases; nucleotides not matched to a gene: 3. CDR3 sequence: CASSLEDRATDTQYF. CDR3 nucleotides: TGTGCCAGCAGCTTAGAAGACAGGGCAACAGATACGCAGTATTTT.

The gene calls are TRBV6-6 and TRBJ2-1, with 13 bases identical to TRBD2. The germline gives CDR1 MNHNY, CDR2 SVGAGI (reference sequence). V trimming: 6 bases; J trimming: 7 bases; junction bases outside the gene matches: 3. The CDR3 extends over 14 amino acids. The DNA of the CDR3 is TGTGCCAGCAGCCGACTAGCGGGGGGTAATGAGCAGTTCTTC. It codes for CASSRLAGGNEQFF.

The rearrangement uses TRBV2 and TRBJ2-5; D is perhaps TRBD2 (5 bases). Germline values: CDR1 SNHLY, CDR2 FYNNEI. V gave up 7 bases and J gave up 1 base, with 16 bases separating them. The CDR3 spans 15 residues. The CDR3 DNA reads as TGTGCCAGCAAGGCTAGCCCCATGTCCCAAGAGACCCAGTACTTC. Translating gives CASKASPMSQETQYF.

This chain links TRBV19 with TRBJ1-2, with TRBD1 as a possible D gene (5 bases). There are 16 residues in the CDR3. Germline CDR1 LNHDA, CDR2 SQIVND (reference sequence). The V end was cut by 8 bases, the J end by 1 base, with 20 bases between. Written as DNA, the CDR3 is TGTGCCAGTGGAGGGGTCCGGGACGTAAATAACTATGGCTACACCTTC. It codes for CASGGVRDVNNYGYTF. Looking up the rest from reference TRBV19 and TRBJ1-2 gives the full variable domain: DGGITQSPKYLFRKEGQNVTLSCEQNLNHDAMYWYRQDPGQGLRLIYYSQIVNDFQKGDIAEGYSVSREKKESFPLTVTSAQKNPTAFYLCASGGVRDVNNYGYTFGSGTRLTVV.

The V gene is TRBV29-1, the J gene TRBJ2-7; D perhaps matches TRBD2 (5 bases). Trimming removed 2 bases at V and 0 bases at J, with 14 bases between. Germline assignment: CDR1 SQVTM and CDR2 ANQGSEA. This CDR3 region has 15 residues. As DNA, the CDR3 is TGCAGCGTTGAATTCGCGGGCTCCAGCTCCTACGAGCAGTACTTC. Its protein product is CSVEFAGSSSYEQYF.

CDR3 bases: TGCGCCAGCAGCACCGTCGGGACTAGCGGCACAGATACGCAGTATTTT. Residues: CASSTVGTSGTDTQYF. The chain recombines TRBV5-1 with TRBJ2-3; 10 bases are shared with TRBD2. Looked up from germline, CDR1 is SGHRS and CDR2 is YFSETQ. CDR3 size: 16 residues. Losses at the gene ends were 4 bases for V and 1 base for J; bases not matched to a gene: 6.

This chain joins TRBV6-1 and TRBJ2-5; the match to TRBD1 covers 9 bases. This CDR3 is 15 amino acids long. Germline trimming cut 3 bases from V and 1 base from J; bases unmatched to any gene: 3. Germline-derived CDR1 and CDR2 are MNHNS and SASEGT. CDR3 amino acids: CASSEDRGSQETQYF. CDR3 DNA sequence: TGTGCCAGCAGTGAGGACAGGGGATCCCAAGAGACCCAGTACTTC.

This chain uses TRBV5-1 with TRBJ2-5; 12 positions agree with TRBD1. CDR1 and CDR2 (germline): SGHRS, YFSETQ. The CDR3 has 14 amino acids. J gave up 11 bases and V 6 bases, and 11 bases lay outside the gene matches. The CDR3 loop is CASTRGQGAGEQYF. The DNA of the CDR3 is TGCGCCAGCACCCGGGGACAGGGGGCAGGGGAGCAGTACTTC.